This T cell receptor beta chain derives from a study of T cell clonotyping in hematopoietic cell transplantation. Overall study results and limits: CD4 and CD8 repertoire contributions could not be separated without sorting.

As for this clone: The antigen is undetermined.

Repertoires were generated with immunoSEQ multiplex PCR, while TCRdb's copy carries only in-frame clones and drops some. This sample carries nearly 70,000 clones, around 94% of them seen once, and the ten largest clones take around 1.6%. This CDR3 is built from 15 residues. Germline values: CDR1 SGHAT, CDR2 FQNNGV. V lost 5 bases to trimming and J lost 0 bases, with 12 bases between them. The clonotype was recovered from a man in his forties or fifties in good health. Some clones in this sample may be carry-over from other donors' samples. The source material was peripheral blood mononuclear cells. V is TRBV11-2 and J is TRBJ2-3, with D possibly being TRBD1 (7 bases). Here the CDR3 reads CASSLQGTSTDTQYF. Here the CDR3 DNA reads TGTGCCAGCAGCCTACAGGGGACTAGCACAGATACGCAGTATTTT.